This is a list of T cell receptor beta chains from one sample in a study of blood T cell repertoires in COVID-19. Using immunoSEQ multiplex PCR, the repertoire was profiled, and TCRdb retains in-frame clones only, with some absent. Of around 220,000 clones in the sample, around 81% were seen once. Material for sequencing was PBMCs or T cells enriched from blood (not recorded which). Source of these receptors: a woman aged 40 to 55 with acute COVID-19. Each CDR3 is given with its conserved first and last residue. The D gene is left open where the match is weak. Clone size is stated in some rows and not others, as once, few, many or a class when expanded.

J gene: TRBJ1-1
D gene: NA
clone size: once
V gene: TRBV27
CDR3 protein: CASSLYDRMNTEAFF
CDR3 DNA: TGTGCCAGCAGTTTATACGACAGAATGAACACTGAAGCTTTCTTT

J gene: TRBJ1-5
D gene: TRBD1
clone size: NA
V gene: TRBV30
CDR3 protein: CAWRQGERGNQPQHF
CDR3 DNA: TGTGCCTGGAGACAGGGGGAAAGGGGCAATCAGCCCCAGCATTTT

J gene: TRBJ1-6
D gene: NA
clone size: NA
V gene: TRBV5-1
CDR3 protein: CASSPTGTHNSPLHF
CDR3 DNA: TGCGCCAGCAGCCCTACCGGGACACATAATTCACCCCTCCACTTT

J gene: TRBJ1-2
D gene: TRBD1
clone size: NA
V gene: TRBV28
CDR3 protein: CASSSDRAWGYTF
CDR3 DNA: TGTGCCAGCAGTTCGGACAGGGCGTGGGGCTACACCTTC

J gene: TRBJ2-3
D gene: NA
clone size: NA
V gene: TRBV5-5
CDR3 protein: CASSLAPGTDTQYF
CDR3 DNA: TGTGCCAGCAGCTTGGCCCCGGGCACAGATACGCAGTATTTT

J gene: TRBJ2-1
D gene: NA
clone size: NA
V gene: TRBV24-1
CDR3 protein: CATSDLSLAANNEQFF
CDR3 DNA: TGTGCCACCAGTGATTTGAGCCTAGCAGCAAACAATGAGCAGTTCTTC

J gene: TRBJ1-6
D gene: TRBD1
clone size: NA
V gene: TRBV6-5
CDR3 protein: CASRGGQGGGSPLHF
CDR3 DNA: TGTGCCAGCAGGGGCGGACAGGGAGGAGGGTCACCCCTCCACTTT

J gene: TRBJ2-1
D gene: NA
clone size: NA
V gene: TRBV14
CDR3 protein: CASSQDNRGSSYNEQFF
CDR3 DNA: TGTGCCAGCAGCCAAGATAATAGGGGCAGCTCCTACAATGAGCAGTTCTTC

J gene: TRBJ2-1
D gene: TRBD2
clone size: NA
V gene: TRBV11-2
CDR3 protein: CASSLTGGDPYNEQFF
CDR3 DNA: TGTGCCAGCAGCTTGACGGGAGGAGACCCCTACAATGAGCAGTTCTTC

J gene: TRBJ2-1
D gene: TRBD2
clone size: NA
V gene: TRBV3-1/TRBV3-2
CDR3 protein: CASSQSLVASGYNEQFF
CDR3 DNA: TGTGCCAGCAGCCAATCGTTAGTAGCTAGCGGGTACAATGAGCAGTTCTTC

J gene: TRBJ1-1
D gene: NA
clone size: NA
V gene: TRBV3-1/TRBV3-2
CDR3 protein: CASSQVDREAFF
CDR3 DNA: TGTGCCAGCAGCCAAGTCGACAGGGAAGCTTTCTTT

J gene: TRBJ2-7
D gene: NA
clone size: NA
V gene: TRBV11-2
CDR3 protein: CASSLQGPLYEQYF
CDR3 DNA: TGTGCCAGCAGCCTACAGGGTCCTCTCTACGAGCAGTACTTC

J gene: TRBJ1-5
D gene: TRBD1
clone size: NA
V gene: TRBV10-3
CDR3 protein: CAISDDRGYQPQHF
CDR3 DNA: TGTGCCATCAGCGATGACAGGGGGTATCAGCCCCAGCATTTT

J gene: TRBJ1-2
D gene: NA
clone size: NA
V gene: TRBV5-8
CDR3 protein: CASSFAFYGYTF
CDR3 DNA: TGTGCCAGCAGCTTTGCGTTCTATGGCTACACCTTC

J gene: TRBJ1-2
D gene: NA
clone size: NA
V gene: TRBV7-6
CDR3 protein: CASSPLRGSGYTF
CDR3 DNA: TGTGCCAGCAGCCCGCTCAGGGGCTCTGGCTACACCTTC

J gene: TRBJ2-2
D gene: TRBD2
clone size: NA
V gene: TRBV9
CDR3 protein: CASSRRGSSGSSGSTGELFF
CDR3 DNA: TGTGCCAGCTCACGCCGGGGGTCTAGCGGGAGTTCAGGATCAACCGGGGAGCTGTTTTTT

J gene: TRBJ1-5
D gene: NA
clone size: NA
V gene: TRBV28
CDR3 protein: CATSRGNQPQHF
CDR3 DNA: TGTGCCACCAGCAGGGGCAATCAGCCCCAGCATTTT

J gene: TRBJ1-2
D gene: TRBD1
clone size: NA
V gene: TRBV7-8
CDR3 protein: CASSRGQGGYTF
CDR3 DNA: TGTGCCAGCAGCCGCGGACAGGGTGGCTACACCTTC

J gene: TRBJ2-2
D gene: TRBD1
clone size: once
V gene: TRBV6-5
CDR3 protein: CASSQQGAEGELFF
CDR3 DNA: TGTGCCAGCAGTCAACAGGGGGCGGAAGGGGAGCTGTTTTTT

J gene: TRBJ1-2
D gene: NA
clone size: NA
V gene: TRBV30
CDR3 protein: CAWIPGGYGYTF
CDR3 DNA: TGTGCCTGGATTCCCGGCGGGTATGGCTACACCTTC

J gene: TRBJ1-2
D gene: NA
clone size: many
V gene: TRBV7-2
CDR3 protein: CASSLAGSGGYTF
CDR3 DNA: TGTGCCAGCAGCTTAGCAGGGAGTGGGGGCTACACCTTC

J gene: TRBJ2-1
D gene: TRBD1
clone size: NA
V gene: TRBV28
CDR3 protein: CASSLGTVPHNEQFF
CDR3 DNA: TGTGCCAGCAGTTTAGGGACAGTGCCCCACAATGAGCAGTTCTTC

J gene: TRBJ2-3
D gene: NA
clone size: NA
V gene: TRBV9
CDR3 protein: CASSVGATDTQYF
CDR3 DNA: TGTGCCAGCAGCGTAGGGGCCACAGATACGCAGTATTTT

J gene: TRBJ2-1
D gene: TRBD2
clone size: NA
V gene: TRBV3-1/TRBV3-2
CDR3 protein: CASSQDSLAGPQGRVQFF
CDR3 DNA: TGTGCCAGCAGCCAAGATAGCCTAGCGGGCCCTCAGGGCCGGGTGCAGTTCTTC

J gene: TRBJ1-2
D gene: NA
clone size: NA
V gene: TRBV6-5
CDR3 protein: CASSYGAVGYGYTF
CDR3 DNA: TGTGCCAGCAGTTATGGGGCGGTGGGCTATGGCTACACCTTC

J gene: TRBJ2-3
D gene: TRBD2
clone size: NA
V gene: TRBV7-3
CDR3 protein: CASSLTTSSGREDTQYF
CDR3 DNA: TGTGCCAGCAGCTTAACAACCTCTAGCGGGAGGGAAGATACGCAGTATTTT

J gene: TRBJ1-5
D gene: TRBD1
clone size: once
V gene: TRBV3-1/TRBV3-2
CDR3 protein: CASSQGTGLTPQPQHF
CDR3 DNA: TGTGCCAGCAGCCAAGGGACAGGGTTGACACCTCAGCCCCAGCATTTT

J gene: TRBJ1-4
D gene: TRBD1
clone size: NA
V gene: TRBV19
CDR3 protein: CASRRTGENEKLFF
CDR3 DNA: TGTGCCAGTAGACGGACAGGGGAAAATGAAAAACTGTTTTTT

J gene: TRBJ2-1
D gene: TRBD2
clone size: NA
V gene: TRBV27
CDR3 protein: CASSLRASGYYNEQFF
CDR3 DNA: TGTGCCAGCAGTCTCCGGGCTAGCGGGTACTACAATGAGCAGTTCTTC

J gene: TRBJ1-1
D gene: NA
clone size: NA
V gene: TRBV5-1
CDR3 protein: CASSLIAGDVEAFF
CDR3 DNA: TGCGCCAGCAGCTTGATCGCAGGGGATGTCGAAGCTTTCTTT

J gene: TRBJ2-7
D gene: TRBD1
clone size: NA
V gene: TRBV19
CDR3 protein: CASSPGQGPYEQYF
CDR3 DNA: TGTGCCAGTAGTCCGGGACAGGGGCCCTACGAGCAGTACTTC

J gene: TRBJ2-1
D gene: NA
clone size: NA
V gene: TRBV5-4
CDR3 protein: CASSLSGEQFF
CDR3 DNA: TGTGCCAGCAGCTTGAGCGGAGAGCAGTTCTTC